This TCR beta chain was retrieved from a study of type 1 and type 2 diabetes patients listed by TCRdb under 2016. As for the study more broadly: Fewer than 10 type 1 diabetes patients, four type 2 diabetes patients and roughly 6 nondiabetic controls, all recruited in China, made up the cohort. Throughout the study, CD4 or CD8 MicroBeads on MACS columns were used to positively select CD4+ and CD8+ T cells from PBMCs. Altogether, fewer than 20,000,000 paired-end reads were produced across the whole study. TCRbeta repertoires were profiled by high-throughput sequencing in the study to compare type 1 diabetes, type 2 diabetes and nondiabetic individuals. Type 2 diabetes patients served as a disease comparison group for the type 1 diabetes patients. V gene usage was similar between roughly 22-cycle and approximately 23-cycle amplification, suggesting similar primer efficiencies and random PCR bias. TCRbeta libraries were sequenced paired-end on Illumina HiSeq 2000 or MiSeq instruments. The study at large found these results: Since just a limited number of T2D and control samples were sequenced, some T1D-only HECs might also appear in more T2D or control samples. Type 2 diabetes patients had few highly-expanded CD4+ clones, median one, accounting for a median 3.9% of reads. The study groups were not matched for age and gender, which could bias interpretation. V and J gene usage patterns of type 2 diabetes and control samples were highly correlated, averaging approximately 0.97 between samples. In both CD4+ and CD8+ T cells, type 2 diabetes repertoires were highly diverse and significantly more diverse than type 1 diabetes repertoires.

Comments on this clonotype: This clone's antigen is unknown. No base quality information exists; no much larger clone differs at one position.

Sequencing took place on an Illumina MiSeq. For TCRbeta CDR3 amplification, the template was genomic DNA taken from the sorted T cell subsets. The TCRbeta CDR3 region was amplified by multiplex PCR using 30 forward and 13 reverse primers. PCR products were purified with AMPure XP beads, then indices and adaptors were added in a second 25-cycle PCR. Before sequencing, the libraries were purified from gel with the QIAquick Gel Extraction Kit. In the authors' own workflow: Paired-end reads were merged with FLASH and aligned to IMGT V, D and J germline references using IgBLAST. Reads with below 70% alignment identity to germline references were discarded, leaving under 13,000,000 reads study-wide. IMGT definitions were followed to assign CDR3 boundaries, reading frame and productivity. A highly-expanded clone was defined as any clone making up 1% or more of reads, and normalized Shannon entropy served as the measure of diversity. Unpaired two-tailed t-tests were used to test for differences in Shannon entropy between groups. TCRdb reprocessed the public reads (quality trimming at Q25 with fastp, clone calling with MiXCR) and kept in-frame beta chains. Each entry is one CDR3 protein sequence, shown with its most common DNA and genes. The V and J calls follow TCRdb's processing rather than the paper's. The sample records 280,000 or so distinct CDR3 sequences, more than 40% of which are singletons. The ten largest account for about an eighth of the sample.

All diabetic patients met standard classification criteria for type 1 or type 2 diabetes, with glucose and C-peptide assessed by WHO-recommended methods. Exclusion applied to any donor with other autoimmune diseases or infections within the previous four weeks. About 10 milliliters of peripheral blood were drawn from each participant. PBMCs were isolated with LymphoPrep density separation. Counted from cysteine to phenylalanine, this CDR3 has 14 amino acids. Only CDR3 DNA is held: 42 bases, read in frame from base 1. CDR1 and CDR2 were assigned from the germline V gene as MDHEN and SYDVKM. Clipping removes 5 bases from V and 7 bases from J, with 10 as the unmatched junction base count.

Specimen: peripheral blood mononuclear cells (PBMCs). Rearrangement joined TRBV28 to TRBJ2-5; TRBD1 aligns with 7 central bases. The sequence was collected from a man between 18 and 35 years old with type 2 diabetes. The nucleotide sequence is TGTGCCAGCAGTACCGGGACAGAAGAGGGGACCCAGTACTTC. It translates as CASSTGTEEGTQYF.